These 2 T cell receptor beta chains share one sample of origin, sequenced in a study of blood T cell repertoires in COVID-19. Clones were read by immunoSEQ multiplex PCR, and TCRdb kept only the in-frame ones, dropping some. The sample lists tens of thousands of clones; more than 75% were seen once. What was sequenced was peripheral blood. The receptor source for this set is a human donor in a cohort sampled during active COVID-19.

The chain links TRBV7-6 to TRBJ1-1; 7 nucleotides agree with TRBD1. Trimming cost V 5 bases and J 4 bases; bases outside gene matches: 10. This CDR3 has 15 residues. Germline V gene data show CDR1 as SGHVS and CDR2 as FNYEAQ. The CDR3 nucleotides read TGTGCCAGCAGCCCGGATGACAGGGATGTCACTGAAGCTTTCTTT. It translates to CASSPDDRDVTEAFF.

A few counts support this clone. This sequence joins TRBV24-1 and TRBJ2-2, with D possibly TRBD1 on 5 matching bases. The V gene lost 3 bases and the J gene lost 0 bases, with 7 bases spanning the gap. The germline gives CDR1 KGHDR, CDR2 SFDVKD. The CDR3 loop spans 15 amino acids. The CDR3 coding sequence is TGTGCCACCAGTGATGAGACAGCGAACACCGGGGAGCTGTTTTTT. This encodes CATSDETANTGELFF.